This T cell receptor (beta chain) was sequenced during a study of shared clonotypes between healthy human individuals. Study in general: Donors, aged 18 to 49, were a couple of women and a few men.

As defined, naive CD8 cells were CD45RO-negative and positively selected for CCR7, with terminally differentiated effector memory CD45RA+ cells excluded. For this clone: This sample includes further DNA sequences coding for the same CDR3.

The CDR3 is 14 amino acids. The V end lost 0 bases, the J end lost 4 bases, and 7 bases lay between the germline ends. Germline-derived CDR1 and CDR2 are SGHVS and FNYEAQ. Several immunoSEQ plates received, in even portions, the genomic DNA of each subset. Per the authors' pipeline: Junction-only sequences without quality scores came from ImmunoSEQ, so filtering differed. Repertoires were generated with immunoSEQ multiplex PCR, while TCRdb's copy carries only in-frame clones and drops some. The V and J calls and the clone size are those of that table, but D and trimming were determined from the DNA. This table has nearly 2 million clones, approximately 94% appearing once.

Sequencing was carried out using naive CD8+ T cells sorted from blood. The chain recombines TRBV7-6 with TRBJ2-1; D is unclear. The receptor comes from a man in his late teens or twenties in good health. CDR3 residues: CASSLAGQYNEQFF. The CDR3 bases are TGTGCCAGCAGCTTAGCTGGTCAATACAATGAGCAGTTCTTC.